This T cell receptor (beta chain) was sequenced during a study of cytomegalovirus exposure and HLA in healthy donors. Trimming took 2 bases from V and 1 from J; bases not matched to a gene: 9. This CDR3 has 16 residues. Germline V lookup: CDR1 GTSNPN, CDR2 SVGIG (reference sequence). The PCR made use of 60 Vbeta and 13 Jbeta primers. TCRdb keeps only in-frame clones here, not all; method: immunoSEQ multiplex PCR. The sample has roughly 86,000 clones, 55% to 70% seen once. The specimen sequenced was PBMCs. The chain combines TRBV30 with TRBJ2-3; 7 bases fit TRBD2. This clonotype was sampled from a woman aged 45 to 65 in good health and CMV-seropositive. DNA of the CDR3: TGTGCCTGGAGTACTGGCCGGGGGGTGCGCACAGATACGCAGTATTTT. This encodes CAWSTGRGVRTDTQYF.